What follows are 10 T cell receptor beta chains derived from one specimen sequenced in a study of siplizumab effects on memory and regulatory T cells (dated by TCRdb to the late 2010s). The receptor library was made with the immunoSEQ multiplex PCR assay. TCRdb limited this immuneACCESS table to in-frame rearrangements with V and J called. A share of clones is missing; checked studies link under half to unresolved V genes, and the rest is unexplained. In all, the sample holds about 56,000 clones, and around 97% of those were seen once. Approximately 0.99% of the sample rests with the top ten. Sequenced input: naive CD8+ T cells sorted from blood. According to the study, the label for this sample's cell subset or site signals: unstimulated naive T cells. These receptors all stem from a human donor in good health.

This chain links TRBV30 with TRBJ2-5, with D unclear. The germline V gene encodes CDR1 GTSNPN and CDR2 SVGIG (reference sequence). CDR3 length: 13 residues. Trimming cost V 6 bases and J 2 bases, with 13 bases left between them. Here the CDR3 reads CACEDRGQETQYF. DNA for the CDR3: TGTGCCTGCGAGGACCGCGGTCAAGAGACCCAGTACTTC.

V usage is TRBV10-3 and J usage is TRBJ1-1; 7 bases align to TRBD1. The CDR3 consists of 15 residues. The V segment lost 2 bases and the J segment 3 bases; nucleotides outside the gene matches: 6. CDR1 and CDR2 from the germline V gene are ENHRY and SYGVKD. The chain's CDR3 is CAISETGAGDTEAFF. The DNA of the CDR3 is TGTGCCATCAGTGAGACAGGGGCTGGGGACACTGAAGCTTTCTTT.

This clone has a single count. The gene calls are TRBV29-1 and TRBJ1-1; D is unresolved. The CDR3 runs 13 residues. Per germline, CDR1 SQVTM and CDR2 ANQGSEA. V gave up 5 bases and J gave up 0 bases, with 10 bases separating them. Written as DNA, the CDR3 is TGCAGCGTTCGGGGTCAAATGAACACTGAAGCTTTCTTT. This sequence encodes CSVRGQMNTEAFF.

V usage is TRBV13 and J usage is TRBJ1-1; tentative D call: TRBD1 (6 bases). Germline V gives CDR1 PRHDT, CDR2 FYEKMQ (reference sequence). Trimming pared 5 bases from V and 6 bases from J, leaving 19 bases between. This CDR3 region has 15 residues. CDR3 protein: CASSLRSWGQAEAFF. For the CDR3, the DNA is TGTGCCAGCAGCCTTCGAAGTTGGGGGCAGGCTGAAGCTTTCTTT.

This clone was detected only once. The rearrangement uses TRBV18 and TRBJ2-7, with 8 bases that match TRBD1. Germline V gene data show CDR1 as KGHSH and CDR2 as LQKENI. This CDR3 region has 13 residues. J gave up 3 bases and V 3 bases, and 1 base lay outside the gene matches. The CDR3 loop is CASSPGTGYEQYF. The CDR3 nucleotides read TGTGCCAGCTCACCCGGGACAGGCTACGAGCAGTACTTC. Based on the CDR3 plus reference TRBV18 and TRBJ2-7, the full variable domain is NAGVMQNPRHLVRRRGQEARLRCSPMKGHSHVYWYRQLPEEGLKFMVYLQKENIIDESGMPKERFSAEFPKEGPSILRIQQVVRGDSAAYFCASSPGTGYEQYFGPGTRLTVT.

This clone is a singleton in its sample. CDR3 coding DNA: TGCGCCAGCAGCTTGGGACAGGGGGCCGTTGGCTACACCTTC. Protein product: CASSLGQGAVGYTF. The chain employs TRBV5-1 and TRBJ1-2; 10 bases fit TRBD1. Germline CDR1 SGHRS, CDR2 YFSETQ. This CDR3 spans 14 amino acids. With V trimmed by 0 bases and J by 7 bases, 3 bases remained unmatched.

In DNA form, the CDR3 reads TGTGCCAGCAGCCCCAGACTAGCGGGAGTTCTCAATGAGCAGTTCTTC. Amino acids: CASSPRLAGVLNEQFF. The rearrangement joins TRBV9 to TRBJ2-1; 12 positions agree with TRBD2. CDR1 is SGDLS and CDR2 is YYNGEE in the germline V gene. This CDR3 contains 16 residues. Trimming cost V 4 bases and J 6 bases; bases outside gene matches: 8.

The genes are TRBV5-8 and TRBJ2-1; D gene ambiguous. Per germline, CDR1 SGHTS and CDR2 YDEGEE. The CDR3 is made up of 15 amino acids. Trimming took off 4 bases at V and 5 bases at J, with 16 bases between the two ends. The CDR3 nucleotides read TGTGCCAGCAGCCTCACCCTTATCGCGCACAATGAGCAGTTCTTC. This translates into CASSLTLIAHNEQFF.

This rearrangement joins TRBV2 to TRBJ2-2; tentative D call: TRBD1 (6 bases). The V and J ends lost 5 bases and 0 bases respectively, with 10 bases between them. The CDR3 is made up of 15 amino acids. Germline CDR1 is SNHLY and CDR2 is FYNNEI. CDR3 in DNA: TGTGCCAGCAGTTGGACAGTCGCGAACACCGGGGAGCTGTTTTTT. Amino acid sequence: CASSWTVANTGELFF.

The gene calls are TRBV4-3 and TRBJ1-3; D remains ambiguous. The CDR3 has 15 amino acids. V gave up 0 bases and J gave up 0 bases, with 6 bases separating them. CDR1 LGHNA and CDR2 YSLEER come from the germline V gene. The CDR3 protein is CASSQEGSSGNTIYF. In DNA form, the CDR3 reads TGCGCCAGCAGCCAAGAAGGCAGCTCTGGAAACACCATATATTTT.